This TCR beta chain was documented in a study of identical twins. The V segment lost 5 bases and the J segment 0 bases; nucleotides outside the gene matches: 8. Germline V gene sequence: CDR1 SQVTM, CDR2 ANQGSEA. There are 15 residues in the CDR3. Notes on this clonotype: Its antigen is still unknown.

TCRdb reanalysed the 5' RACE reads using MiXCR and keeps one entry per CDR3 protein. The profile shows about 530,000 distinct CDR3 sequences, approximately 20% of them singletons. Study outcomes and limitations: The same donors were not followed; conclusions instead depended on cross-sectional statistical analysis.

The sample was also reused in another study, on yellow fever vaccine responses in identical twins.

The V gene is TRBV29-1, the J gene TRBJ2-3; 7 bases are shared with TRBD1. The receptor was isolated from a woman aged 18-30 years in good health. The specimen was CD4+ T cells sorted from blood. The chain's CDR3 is CSVLSGQPSTDTQYF. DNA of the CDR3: TGCAGCGTTCTGTCGGGACAGCCTAGCACAGATACGCAGTATTTT.